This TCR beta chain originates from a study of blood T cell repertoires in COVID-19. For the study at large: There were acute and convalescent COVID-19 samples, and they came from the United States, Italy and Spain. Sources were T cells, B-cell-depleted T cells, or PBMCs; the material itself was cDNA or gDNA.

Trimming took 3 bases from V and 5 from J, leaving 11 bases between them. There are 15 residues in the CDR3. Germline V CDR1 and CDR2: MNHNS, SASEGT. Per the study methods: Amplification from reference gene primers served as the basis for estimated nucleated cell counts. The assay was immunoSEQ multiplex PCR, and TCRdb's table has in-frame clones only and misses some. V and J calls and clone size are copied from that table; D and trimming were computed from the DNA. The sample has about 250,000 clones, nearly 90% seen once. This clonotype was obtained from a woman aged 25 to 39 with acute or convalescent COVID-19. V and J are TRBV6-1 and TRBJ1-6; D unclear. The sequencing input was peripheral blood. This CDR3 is CASSDAGINNSPLHF. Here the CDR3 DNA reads TGTGCCAGCAGTGACGCCGGGATAAATAATTCACCCCTCCACTTT.